This TCR beta chain was identified in a study of blood T cells in healthy people across ages. Concerning this clonotype itself: The antigen remains unidentified.

The second PCR ran roughly 6 to 11 cycles with a sample-barcoded 5' primer and J-beta primers. Per-sample output comprised a minimum of 2.5 million paired-end reads containing CDR3. In TCRdb, the 5' RACE reads were re-called with MiXCR into one record per CDR3 protein. The data hold about a million distinct CDR3 sequences, with roughly half observed a single time. Study-level findings and limits: Any changes in expanded clonotypes were possibly confounded, as donor CMV status remained unknown.

There are 13 residues in the CDR3. Trimming removed 5 bases from V and 13 bases from J; junction bases left unmatched: 10. Germline loops: CDR1 DFQATT, CDR2 SNEGSKA (reference sequence). This rearrangement joins TRBV20-1 to TRBJ2-3, with 12 positions matching TRBD2. This receptor was obtained from a woman in her fifties or sixties in good health. The sample was blood. The CDR3 region is CSAPRLAGVEEYF. CDR3 in DNA: TGCAGTGCTCCTCGACTAGCGGGAGTGGAAGAGTATTTT.